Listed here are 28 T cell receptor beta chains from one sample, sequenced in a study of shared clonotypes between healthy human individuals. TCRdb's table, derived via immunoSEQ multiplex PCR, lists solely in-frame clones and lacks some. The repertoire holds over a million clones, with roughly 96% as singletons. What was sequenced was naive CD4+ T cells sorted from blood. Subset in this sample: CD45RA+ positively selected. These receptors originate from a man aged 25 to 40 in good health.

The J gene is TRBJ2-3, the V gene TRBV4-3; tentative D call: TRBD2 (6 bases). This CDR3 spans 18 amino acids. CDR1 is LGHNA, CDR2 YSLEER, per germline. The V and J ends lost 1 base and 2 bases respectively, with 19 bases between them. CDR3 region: CASSQVMGRSRTTDTQYF. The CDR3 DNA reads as TGCGCCAGCAGCCAAGTCATGGGGAGGTCCCGAACCACAGATACGCAGTATTTT.

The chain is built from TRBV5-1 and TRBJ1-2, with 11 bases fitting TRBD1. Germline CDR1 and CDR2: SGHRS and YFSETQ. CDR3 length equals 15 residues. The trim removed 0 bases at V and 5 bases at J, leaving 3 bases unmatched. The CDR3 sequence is CASSLDGTGGYGYTF. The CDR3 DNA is TGCGCCAGCAGCTTGGATGGGACAGGGGGGTATGGCTACACCTTC.

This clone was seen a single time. The CDR3 sequence: CASSLVLTSGSTYNEQFF. The CDR3 DNA reads as TGTGCCAGCAGCTTGGTCCTGACTAGCGGGAGTACCTACAATGAGCAGTTCTTC. The chain carries TRBV7-2 and TRBJ2-1, with 12 bases identical to TRBD2. The CDR3 totals 18 residues. Looked up from germline, CDR1 is SGHTA and CDR2 is FQGNSA. V lost 3 bases, J lost 2 bases, and 8 bases stayed unmatched. The full variable domain, in which reference TRBV7-2 and TRBJ2-1 provide the parts outside the CDR3, is GAGVSQSPSNKVTEKGKDVELRCDPISGHTALYWYRQSLGQGLEFLIYFQGNSAPDKSGLPSDRFSAERTGGSVSTLTIQRTQQEDSAVYLCASSLVLTSGSTYNEQFFGPGTRLTVL.

In nucleotides, the CDR3 is TGTGCCAGCAGCCCCCCCTGGACCGCGACCTACGAGCAGTACTTC. As protein: CASSPPWTATYEQYF. The chain employs TRBV6-6 and TRBJ2-7; D gene ambiguous. The CDR3 sequence is 15 residues long. Germline V gives CDR1 MNHNY, CDR2 SVGAGI (reference sequence). V gave up 6 bases and J gave up 2 bases, with 17 bases separating them.

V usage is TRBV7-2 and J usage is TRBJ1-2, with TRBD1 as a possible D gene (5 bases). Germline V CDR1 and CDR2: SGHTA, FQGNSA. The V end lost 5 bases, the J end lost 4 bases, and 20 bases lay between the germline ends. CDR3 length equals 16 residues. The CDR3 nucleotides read TGTGCCAGCAGCCCTAGACCCCCGAAGGGGACCTATGGCTACACCTTC. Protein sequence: CASSPRPPKGTYGYTF.

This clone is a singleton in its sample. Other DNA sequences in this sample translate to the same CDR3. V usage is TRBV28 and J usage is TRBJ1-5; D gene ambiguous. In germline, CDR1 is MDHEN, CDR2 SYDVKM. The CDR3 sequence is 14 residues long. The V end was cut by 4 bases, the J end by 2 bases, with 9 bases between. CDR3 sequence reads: CASSSPGGNQPQHF. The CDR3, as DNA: TGTGCCAGCAGTTCCCCCGGGGGCAATCAGCCCCAGCATTTT.

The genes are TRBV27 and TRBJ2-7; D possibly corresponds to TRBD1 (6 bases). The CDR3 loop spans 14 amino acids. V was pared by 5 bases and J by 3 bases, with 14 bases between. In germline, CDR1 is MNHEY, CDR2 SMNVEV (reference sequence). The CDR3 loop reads CASSVGRGDYEQYF. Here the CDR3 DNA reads TGTGCCAGCAGTGTGGGCAGGGGCGACTACGAGCAGTACTTC.

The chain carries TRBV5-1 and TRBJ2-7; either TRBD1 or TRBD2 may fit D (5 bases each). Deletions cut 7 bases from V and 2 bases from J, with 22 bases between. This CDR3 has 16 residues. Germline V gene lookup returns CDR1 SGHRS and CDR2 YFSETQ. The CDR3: CASRYVIGTNTYEQYF. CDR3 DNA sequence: TGCGCCAGCCGATATGTTATAGGGACCAATACCTACGAGCAGTACTTC.

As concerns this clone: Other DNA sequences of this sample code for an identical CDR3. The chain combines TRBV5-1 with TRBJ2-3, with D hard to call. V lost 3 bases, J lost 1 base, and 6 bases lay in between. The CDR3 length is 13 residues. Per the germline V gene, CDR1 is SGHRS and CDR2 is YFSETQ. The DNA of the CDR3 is TGCGCCAGCAGCTCCGGTGGCACAGATACGCAGTATTTT. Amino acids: CASSSGGTDTQYF.

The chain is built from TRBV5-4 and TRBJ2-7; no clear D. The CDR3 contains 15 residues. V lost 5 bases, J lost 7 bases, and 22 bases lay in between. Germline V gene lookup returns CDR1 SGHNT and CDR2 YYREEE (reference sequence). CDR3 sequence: CASSSSGSGLWEQYF. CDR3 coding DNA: TGTGCCAGCAGTAGTAGTGGGTCGGGCTTGTGGGAGCAGTACTTC.

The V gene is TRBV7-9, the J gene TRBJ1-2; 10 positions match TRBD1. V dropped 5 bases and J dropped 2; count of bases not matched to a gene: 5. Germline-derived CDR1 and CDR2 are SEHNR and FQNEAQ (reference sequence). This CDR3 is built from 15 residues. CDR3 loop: CASSPPGQGNYGYTF. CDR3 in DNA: TGTGCCAGCAGCCCGCCGGGACAGGGGAACTATGGCTACACCTTC.

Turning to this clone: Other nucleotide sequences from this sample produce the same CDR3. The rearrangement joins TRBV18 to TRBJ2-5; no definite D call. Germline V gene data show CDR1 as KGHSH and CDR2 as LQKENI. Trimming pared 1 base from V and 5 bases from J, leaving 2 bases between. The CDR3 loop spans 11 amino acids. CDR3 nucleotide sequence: TGTGCCAGCTCACCACTTGAGACCCAGTACTTC. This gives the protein CASSPLETQYF. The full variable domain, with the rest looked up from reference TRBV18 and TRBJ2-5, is NAGVMQNPRHLVRRRGQEARLRCSPMKGHSHVYWYRQLPEEGLKFMVYLQKENIIDESGMPKERFSAEFPKEGPSILRIQQVVRGDSAAYFCASSPLETQYFGPGTRLLVL.

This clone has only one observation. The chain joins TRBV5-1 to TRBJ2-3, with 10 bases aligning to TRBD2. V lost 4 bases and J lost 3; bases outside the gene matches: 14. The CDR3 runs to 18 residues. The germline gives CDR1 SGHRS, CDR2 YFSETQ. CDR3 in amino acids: CASSRTSGGVPSTDTQYF. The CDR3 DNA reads TGCGCCAGCAGCAGGACTAGCGGAGGGGTCCCTTCTACAGATACGCAGTATTTT.

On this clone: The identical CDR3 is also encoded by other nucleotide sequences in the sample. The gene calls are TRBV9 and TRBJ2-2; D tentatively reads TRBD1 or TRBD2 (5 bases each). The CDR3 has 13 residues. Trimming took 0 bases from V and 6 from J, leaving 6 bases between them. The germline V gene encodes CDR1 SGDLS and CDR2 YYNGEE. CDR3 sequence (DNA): TGTGCCAGCAGCGTAGGAGGGGCCGGGGAGCTGTTTTTT. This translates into CASSVGGAGELFF.

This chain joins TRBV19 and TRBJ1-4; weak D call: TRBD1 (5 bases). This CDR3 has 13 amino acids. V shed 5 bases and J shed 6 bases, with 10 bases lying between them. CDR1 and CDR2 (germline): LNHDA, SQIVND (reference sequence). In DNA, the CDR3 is TGTGCCAGTAGTGTCAGGGAACATGAAAAACTGTTTTTT. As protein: CASSVREHEKLFF.

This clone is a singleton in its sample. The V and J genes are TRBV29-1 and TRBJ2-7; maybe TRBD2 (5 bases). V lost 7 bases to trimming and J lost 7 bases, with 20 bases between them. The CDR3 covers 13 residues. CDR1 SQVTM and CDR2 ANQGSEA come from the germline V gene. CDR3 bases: TGCAGCGCCGTACTAGGGCAAGTGGGGGAGCAGTACTTC. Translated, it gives CSAVLGQVGEQYF.

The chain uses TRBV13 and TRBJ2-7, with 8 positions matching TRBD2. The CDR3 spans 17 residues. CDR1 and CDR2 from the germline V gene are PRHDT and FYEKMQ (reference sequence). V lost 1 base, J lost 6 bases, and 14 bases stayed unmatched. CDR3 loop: CASSLVPPDGRVREQYF. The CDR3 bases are TGTGCCAGCAGCTTAGTCCCCCCAGACGGGAGGGTACGCGAGCAGTACTTC.

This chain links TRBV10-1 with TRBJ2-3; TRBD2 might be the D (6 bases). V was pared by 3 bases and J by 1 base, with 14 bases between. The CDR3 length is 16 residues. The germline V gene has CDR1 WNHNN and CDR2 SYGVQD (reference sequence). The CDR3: CASSDGSDFRTDTQYF. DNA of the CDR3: TGCGCCAGCAGTGACGGGAGTGACTTCCGCACAGATACGCAGTATTTT.

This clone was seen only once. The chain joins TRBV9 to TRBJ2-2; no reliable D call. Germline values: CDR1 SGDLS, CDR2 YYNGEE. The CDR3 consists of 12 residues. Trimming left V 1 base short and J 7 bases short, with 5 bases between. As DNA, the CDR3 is TGTGCCAGCAGCGTAAATATCGGGGAGCTGTTTTTT. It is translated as CASSVNIGELFF.

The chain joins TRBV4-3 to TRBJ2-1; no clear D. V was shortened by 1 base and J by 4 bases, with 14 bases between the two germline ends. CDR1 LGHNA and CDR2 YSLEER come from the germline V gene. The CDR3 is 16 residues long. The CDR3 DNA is TGCGCCAGCAGCCAAGTCGGCCGGGCTCGGTACAATGAGCAGTTCTTC. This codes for CASSQVGRARYNEQFF.

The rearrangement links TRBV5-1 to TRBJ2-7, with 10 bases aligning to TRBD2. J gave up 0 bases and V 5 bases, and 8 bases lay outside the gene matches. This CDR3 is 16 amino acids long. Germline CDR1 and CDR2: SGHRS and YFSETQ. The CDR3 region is CASSLLTSGTSYEQYF. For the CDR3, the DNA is TGCGCCAGCAGTTTGCTAACTAGCGGGACCTCCTACGAGCAGTACTTC.

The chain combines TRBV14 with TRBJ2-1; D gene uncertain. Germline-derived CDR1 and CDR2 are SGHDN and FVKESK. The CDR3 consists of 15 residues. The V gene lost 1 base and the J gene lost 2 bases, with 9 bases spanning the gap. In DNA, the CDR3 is TGTGCCAGCAGCCAAGTGTTCCAAGCCTACAATGAGCAGTTCTTC. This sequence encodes CASSQVFQAYNEQFF.

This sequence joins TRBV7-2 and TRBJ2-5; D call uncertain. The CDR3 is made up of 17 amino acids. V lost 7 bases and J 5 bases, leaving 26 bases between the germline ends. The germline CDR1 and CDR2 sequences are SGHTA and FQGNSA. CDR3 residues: CASTLNPLGTPIETQYF. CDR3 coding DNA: TGTGCCAGCACCCTTAACCCGTTAGGTACTCCGATCGAGACCCAGTACTTC.

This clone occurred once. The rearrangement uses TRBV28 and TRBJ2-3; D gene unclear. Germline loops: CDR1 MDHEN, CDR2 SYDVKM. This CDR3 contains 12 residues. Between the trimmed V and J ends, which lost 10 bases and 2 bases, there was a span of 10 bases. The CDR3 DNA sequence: TGTGCCACGGAAAGTCTCACAGATACGCAGTATTTT. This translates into CATESLTDTQYF.

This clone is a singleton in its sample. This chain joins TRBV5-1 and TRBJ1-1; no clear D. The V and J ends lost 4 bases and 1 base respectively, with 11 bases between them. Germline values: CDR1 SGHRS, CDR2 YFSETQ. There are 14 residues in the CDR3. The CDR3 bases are TGCGCCAGCAGCCTAACTCCAGGGAACACTGAAGCTTTCTTT. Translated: CASSLTPGNTEAFF.

CDR3 in amino acids: CASSFDRVDEQYF. CDR3 coding DNA: TGCGCCAGCAGCTTCGACAGGGTTGACGAGCAGTACTTC. J is TRBJ2-7 and V is TRBV5-1; 7 bases are shared with TRBD1. Trimming cost V 2 bases and J 5 bases; bases outside gene matches: 4. Germline V CDR1 and CDR2: SGHRS, YFSETQ. CDR3 length equals 13 residues. Looking up the rest from reference TRBV5-1 and TRBJ2-7 gives the full variable domain: KAGVTQTPRYLIKTRGQQVTLSCSPISGHRSVSWYQQTPGQGLQFLFEYFSETQRNKGNFPGRFSGRQFSNSRSEMNVSTLELGDSALYLCASSFDRVDEQYFGPGTRLTVT.

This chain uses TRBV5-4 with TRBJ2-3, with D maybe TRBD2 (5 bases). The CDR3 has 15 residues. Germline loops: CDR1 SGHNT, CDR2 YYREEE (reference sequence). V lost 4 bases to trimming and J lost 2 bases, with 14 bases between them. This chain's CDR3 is CASSRRVGNTDTQYF. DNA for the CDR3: TGTGCCAGCAGCCGGCGGGTAGGGAACACAGATACGCAGTATTTT.

The CDR3 DNA reads TGTGCCAGCAGACACGCGGGAGGGGCCTACACCATATATTTT. Protein sequence: CASRHAGGAYTIYF. The gene calls are TRBV6-6 and TRBJ1-3; maybe TRBD1 (5 bases). V lost 6 bases, J lost 8 bases, and 17 bases lay in between. This CDR3 has 14 amino acids. Germline CDR1 MNHNY, CDR2 SVGAGI (reference sequence).